These T cell receptor beta chains were read from a single sample in a study of T cells in Graves' hyperthyroidism and ophthalmopathy. Using its own MiXCR run on the multiplex PCR reads, TCRdb lists one record per CDR3 protein. Here the sample spans about 380,000 distinct CDR3 sequences, about 18% being singletons. What was sequenced was blood. The receptors here all came from a man aged 18 to 35 with Graves' ophthalmopathy. Both conserved end residues are trimmed from each CDR3.

v_gene	j_gene	CDR3aa
TRBV7-9	TRBJ1-1	ASSPYDTGGNTEAF
TRBV7-9	TRBJ2-1	ASSFPSSGGRGEQF
TRBV7-2	TRBJ2-1	ASSPVGQYNEQF
TRBV6-5	TRBJ1-5	ASSYGPPDRYNQPQH
TRBV20-1	TRBJ1-4	SARDPSGANEKLF
TRBV12-3/TRBV12-4	TRBJ1-1	ASSYSEGTEAF
TRBV3-1	TRBJ2-1	ASSQGPAGAHNEQF
TRBV3-1	TRBJ2-1	ASSETGTPDNEQF
TRBV28	TRBJ2-7	ASIDSSGEQY
TRBV24-1	TRBJ2-5	ATSDVGLQGETQY
TRBV28	TRBJ2-5	ASSPRGGAQY
TRBV4-1	TRBJ1-5	ASSQYAGTGGYQPQH
TRBV3-1	TRBJ1-1	ASSQRPGTGTRVAF
TRBV12-3/TRBV12-4	TRBJ1-2	ASSLTGAAYGYT